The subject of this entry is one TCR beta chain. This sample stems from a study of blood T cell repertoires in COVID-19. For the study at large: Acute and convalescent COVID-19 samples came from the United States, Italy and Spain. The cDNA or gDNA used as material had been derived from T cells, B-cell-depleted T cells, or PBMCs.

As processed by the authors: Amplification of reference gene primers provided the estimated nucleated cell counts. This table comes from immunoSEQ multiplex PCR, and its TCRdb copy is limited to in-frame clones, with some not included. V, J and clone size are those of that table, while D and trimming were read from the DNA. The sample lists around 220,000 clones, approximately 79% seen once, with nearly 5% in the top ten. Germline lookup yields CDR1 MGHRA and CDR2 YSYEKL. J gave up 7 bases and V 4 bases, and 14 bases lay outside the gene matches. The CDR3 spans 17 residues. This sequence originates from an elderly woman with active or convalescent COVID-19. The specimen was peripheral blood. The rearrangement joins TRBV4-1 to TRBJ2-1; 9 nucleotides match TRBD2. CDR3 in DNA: TGCGCCAGCAGCCTACGCGGGGGGGCCTTTAGTAATAATGAGCAGTTCTTC. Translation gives CASSLRGGAFSNNEQFF.